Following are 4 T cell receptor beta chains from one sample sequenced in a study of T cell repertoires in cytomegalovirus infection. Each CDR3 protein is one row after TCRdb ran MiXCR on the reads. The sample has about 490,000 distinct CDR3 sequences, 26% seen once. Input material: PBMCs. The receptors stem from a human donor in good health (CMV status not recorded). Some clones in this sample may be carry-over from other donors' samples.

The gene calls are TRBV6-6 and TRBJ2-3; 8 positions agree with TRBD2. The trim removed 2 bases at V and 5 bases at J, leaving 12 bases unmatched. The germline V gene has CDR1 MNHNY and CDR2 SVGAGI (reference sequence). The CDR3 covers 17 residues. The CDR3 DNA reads TGTGCCAGCAGTTACGGGATTAGCGGGATTTTGGGAGATACGCAGTATTTT. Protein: CASSYGISGILGDTQYF.

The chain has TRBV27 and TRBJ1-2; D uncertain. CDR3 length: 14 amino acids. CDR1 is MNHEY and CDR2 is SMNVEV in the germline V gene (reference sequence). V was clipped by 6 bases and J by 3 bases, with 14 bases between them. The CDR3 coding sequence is TGTGCCAGCAGCCCCAATTGGGGATACTATGGCTACACCTTC. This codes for CASSPNWGYYGYTF.

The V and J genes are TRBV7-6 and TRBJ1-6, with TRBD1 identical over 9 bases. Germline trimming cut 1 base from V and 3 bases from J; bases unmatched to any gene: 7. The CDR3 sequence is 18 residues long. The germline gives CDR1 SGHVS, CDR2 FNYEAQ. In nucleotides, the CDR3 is TGTGCCAGCAGCTTAGAGCCTAGGACAGGGGTCTATAATTCACCCCTCCACTTT. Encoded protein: CASSLEPRTGVYNSPLHF.

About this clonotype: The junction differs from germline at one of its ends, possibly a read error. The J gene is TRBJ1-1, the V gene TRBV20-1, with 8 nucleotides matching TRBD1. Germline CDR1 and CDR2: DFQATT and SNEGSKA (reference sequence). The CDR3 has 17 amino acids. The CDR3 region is CSARGQGRLAGRGLAFF. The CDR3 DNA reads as TGCAGTGCCAGAGGACAGGGTCGGTTGGCCGGCCGTGGATTGGCTTTCTTT.